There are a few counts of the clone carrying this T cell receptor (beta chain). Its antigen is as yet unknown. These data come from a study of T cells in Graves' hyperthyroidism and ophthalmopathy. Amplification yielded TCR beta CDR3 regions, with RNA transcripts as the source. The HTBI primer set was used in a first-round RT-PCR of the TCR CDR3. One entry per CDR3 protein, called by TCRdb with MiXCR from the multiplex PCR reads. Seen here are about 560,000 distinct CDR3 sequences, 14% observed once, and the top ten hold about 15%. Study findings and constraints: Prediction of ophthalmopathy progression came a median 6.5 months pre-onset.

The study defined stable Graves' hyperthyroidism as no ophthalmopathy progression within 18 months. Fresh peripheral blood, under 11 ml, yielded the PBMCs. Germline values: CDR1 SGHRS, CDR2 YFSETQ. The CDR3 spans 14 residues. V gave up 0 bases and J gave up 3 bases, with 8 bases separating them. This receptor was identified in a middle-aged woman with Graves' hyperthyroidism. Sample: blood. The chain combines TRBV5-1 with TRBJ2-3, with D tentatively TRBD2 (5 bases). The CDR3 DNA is TGCGCCAGCAGCTTGGAGAGGGAAACAGATACGCAGTATTTT. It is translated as CASSLERETDTQYF.